This TCR beta chain was identified in a study of T cells in Graves' hyperthyroidism and ophthalmopathy. RNA transcripts were the template for amplifying TCR beta CDR3 regions. The TCR CDR3 first-round RT-PCR relied on the HTBI primer set. One entry per CDR3 protein results from TCRdb running MiXCR on the multiplex PCR reads. The repertoire holds nearly 600,000 distinct CDR3 sequences, with about 14% as singletons. This clonotype was counted at least ten times. Its antigen is currently unknown. Notes on the study in general: Most thyroid-expanded clonotypes above 0.001 were also found in blood.

The CDR3 runs 13 residues. Germline V gene sequence: CDR1 SGHRS, CDR2 YFSETQ. With 0 bases removed from V and 10 bases from J, the gap between germline ends came to 11 bases. The receptor was isolated from a woman in her twenties or thirties with Graves' hyperthyroidism that later progressed to Graves' ophthalmopathy. V and J are TRBV5-1 and TRBJ2-1; D remains unclear. The sequenced material came from blood. CDR3 protein: CASSLVGLAEQFF. CDR3 in DNA: TGCGCCAGCAGCTTGGTCGGGCTCGCGGAGCAGTTCTTC.